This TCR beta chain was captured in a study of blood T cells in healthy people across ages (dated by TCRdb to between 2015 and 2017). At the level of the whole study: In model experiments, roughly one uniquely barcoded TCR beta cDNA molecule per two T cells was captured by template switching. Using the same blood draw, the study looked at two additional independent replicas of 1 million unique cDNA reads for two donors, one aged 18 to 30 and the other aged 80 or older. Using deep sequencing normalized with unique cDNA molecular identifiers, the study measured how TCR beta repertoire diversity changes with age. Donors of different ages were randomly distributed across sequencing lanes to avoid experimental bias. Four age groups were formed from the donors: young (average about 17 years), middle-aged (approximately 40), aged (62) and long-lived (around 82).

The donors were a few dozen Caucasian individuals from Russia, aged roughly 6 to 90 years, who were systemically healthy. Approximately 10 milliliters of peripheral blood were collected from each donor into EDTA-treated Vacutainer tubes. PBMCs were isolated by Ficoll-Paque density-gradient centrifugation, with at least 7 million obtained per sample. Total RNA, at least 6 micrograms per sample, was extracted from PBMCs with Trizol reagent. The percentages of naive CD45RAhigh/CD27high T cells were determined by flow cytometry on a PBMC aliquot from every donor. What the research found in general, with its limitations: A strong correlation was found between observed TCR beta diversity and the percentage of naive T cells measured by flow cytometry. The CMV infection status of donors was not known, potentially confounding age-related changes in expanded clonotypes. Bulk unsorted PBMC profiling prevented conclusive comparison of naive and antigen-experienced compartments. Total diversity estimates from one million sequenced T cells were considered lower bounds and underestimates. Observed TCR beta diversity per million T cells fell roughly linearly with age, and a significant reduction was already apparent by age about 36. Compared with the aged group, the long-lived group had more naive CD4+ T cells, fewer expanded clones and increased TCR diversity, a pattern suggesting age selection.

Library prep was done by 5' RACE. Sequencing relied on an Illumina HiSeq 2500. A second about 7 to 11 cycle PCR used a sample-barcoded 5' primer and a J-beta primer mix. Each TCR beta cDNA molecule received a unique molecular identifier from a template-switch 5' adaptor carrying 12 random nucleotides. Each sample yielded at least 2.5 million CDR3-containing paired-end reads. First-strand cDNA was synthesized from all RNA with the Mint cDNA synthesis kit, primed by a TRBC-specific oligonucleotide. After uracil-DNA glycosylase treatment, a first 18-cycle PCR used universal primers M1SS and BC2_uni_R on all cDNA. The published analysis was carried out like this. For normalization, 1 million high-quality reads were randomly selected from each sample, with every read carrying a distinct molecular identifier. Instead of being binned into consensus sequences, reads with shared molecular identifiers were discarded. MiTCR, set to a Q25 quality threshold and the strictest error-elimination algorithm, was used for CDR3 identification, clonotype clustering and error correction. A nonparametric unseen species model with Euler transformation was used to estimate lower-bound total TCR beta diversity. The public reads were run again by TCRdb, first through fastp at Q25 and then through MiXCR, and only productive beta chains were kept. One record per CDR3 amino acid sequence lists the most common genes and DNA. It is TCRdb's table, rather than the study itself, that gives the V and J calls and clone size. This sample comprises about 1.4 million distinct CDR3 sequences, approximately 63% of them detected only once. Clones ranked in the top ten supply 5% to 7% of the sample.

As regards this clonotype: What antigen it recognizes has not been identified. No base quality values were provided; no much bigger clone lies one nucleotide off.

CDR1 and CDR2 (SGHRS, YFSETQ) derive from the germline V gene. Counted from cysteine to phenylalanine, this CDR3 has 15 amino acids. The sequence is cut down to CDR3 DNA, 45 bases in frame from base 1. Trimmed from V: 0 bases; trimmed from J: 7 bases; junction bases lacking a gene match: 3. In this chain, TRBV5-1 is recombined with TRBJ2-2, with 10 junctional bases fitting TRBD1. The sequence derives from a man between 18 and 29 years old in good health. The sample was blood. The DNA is TGCGCCAGCAGCTTGGGACAGGGGGCAGACGGGGAGCTGTTTTTT. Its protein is CASSLGQGADGELFF.